This T cell receptor beta chain originates from a study of regulatory T cells in long-lasting Graves disease. This clonotype was seen a handful of times. Its antigen is still unknown. Described time point: newly diagnosed GD, antithyroid drugs for less than 3 months. Making the TCR library involved RNA that had been extracted from PBMCs. Whole-study results and caveats: The persistent group shared around 3,000 public clonotypes, more than the 950 to 1,000 shared by new patients.

Library construction for TCR beta used iRepertoire HTBI primers and Arm-PCR of CDR3 regions. TCRdb reprocessed the multiplex PCR reads with MiXCR, giving one entry per CDR3 protein. Among over 500,000 distinct CDR3 sequences listed, roughly 15% were seen once. The same data also contributed to another study, on T cells in Graves' hyperthyroidism and ophthalmopathy. This second study says: Blood also carried most thyroid clonotypes expanded above 0.001.

The TCR originated in a young man with Graves disease. The source was peripheral blood mononuclear cells (PBMCs), collected at new diagnosis, from a patient treated with antithyroid drugs.

The CDR3 spells CSVGTSGTFF. CDR3 sequence (DNA): TGCAGCGTTGGAACCTCGGGAACTTTCTTT. The chain employs TRBV29-1 and TRBJ1-1; no clear D. CDR1 is SQVTM and CDR2 is ANQGSEA in the germline V gene. This CDR3 comprises 10 residues. V was pared by 4 bases and J by 12 bases, with 12 bases between.